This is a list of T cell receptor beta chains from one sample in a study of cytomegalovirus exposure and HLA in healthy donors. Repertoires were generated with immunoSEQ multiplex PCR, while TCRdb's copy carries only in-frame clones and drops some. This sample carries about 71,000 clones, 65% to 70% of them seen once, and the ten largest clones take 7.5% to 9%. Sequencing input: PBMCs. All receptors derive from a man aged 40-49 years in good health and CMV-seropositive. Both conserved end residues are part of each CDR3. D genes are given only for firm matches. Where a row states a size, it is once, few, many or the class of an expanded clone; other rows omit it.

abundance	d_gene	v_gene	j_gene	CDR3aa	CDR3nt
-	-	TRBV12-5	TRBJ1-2	CASGHQAYGYTF	TGTGCTAGTGGTCACCAGGCCTATGGCTACACCTTC
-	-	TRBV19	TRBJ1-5	CASSIKAGPVGNQPQHF	TGTGCCAGTAGTATAAAGGCAGGCCCCGTGGGCAATCAGCCCCAGCATTTT
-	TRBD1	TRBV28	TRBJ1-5	CASTETGSGQPQHF	TGTGCCAGCACCGAGACAGGGTCCGGTCAGCCCCAGCATTTT
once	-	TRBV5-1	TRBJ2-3	CASSSDTTDTQYF	TGCGCCAGCAGCTCAGACACCACAGATACGCAGTATTTT
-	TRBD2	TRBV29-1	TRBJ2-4	CSVGLAGSYNIQYF	TGCAGCGTTGGACTAGCGGGCTCTTATAATATTCAGTACTTC
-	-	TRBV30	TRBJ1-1	CAWSLAREAFF	TGTGCCTGGAGTCTCGCGCGAGAAGCTTTCTTT
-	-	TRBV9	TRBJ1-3	CASSPGRIGNTIYF	TGTGCCAGCAGCCCGGGTCGAATCGGAAACACCATATATTTT
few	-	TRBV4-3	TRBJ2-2	CASSQDRGSTNTGELFF	TGCGCCAGCAGCCAAGATCGAGGCAGTACGAACACCGGGGAGCTGTTTTTT
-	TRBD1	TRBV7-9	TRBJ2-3	CASSEPGQGGTDTQYF	TGTGCCAGCAGCGAGCCGGGACAGGGCGGCACAGATACGCAGTATTTT
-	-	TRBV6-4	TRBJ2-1	CASSNGAIHNEQFF	TGTGCCAGCAGTAATGGGGCGATACACAATGAGCAGTTCTTC
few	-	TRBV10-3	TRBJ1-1	CAISESIYSREGTEAFF	TGTGCCATCAGTGAGTCCATATATTCCAGGGAAGGGACTGAAGCTTTCTTT
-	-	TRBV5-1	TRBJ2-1	CASSPTLAGALYNEQFF	TGCGCCAGCAGCCCCACCCTCGCAGGGGCCCTCTACAATGAGCAGTTCTTC
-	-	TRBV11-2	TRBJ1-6	CASSLESSYNSPLHF	TGTGCCAGCAGCTTAGAGAGCTCCTATAATTCACCCCTCCACTTT
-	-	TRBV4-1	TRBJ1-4	CASSQVTANEKLFF	TGCGCCAGCAGCCAAGTGACAGCAAATGAAAAACTGTTTTTT
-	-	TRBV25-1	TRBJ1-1	CASSPREAEAFF	TGTGCCAGCAGCCCCAGGGAGGCTGAAGCTTTCTTT
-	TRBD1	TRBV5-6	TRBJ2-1	CASSSAGTGRYNEQFF	TGTGCCAGCAGCTCCGCCGGGACAGGAAGATACAATGAGCAGTTCTTC
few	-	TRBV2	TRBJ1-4	CASAAGYEKLFF	TGTGCCAGCGCGGCAGGGTATGAAAAACTGTTTTTT
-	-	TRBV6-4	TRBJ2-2	CASRPQNTGELFF	TGTGCCAGCAGACCACAGAACACCGGGGAGCTGTTTTTT
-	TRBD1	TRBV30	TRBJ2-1	CAWTRDRGYEQFF	TGTGCCTGGACTCGGGACAGGGGGTATGAGCAGTTCTTC
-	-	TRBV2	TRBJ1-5	CASSENGDQPQHF	TGTGCCAGCAGTGAAAATGGAGATCAGCCCCAGCATTTT
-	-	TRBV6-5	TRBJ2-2	CASSYSQGLNTGELFF	TGTGCCAGCAGTTACTCGCAGGGGCTGAACACCGGGGAGCTGTTTTTT
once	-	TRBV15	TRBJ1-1	CATSRDLNRDLDEAFF	TGTGCCACCAGCAGAGATTTGAACAGGGACCTGGATGAAGCTTTCTTT
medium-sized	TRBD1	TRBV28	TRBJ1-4	CASSFGQGREKLFF	TGTGCCAGCAGTTTCGGACAGGGAAGGGAAAAACTGTTTTTT
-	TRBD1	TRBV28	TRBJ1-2	CASSLGSGQRRDGYTF	TGTGCCAGCAGTTTGGGCTCGGGACAGCGGAGGGATGGCTACACCTTC
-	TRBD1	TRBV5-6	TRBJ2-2	CASSVRGQGGSTGELFF	TGTGCCAGCAGCGTAAGGGGACAGGGAGGGAGCACCGGGGAGCTGTTTTTT
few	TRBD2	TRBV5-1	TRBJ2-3	CASRGASGATNTQYF	TGCGCCAGCAGGGGGGCTAGCGGGGCGACCAATACGCAGTATTTT
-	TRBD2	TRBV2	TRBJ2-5	CASSDGRTRGETQYF	TGTGCCAGCAGTGACGGGCGGACTAGAGGAGAGACCCAGTACTTC
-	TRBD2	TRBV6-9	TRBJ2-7	CASSHTGLAGGLILLSGYEQYF	TGTGCCAGCAGTCATACGGGACTAGCGGGAGGGCTGATACTCCTTTCCGGATACGAGCAGTACTTC
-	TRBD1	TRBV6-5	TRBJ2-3	CASSSGTGGPDTQYF	TGTGCCAGCAGCTCCGGGACAGGGGGCCCCGATACGCAGTATTTT
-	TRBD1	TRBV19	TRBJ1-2	CASSISTGEFDGYTF	TGTGCCAGTAGTATTTCCACAGGGGAATTCGATGGCTACACCTTC
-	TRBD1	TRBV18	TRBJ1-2	CASSPGTGPSGYTF	TGTGCCAGCTCACCCGGGACAGGGCCTTCTGGCTACACCTTC
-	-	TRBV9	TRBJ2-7	CASSPEEDPGLKQYF	TGTGCCAGCAGCCCAGAAGAGGATCCGGGTCTGAAACAGTACTTC
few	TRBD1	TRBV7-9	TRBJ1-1	CASRPTGAVTEAFF	TGTGCCAGCAGACCAACAGGGGCCGTGACTGAAGCTTTCTTT
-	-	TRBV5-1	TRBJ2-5	CASSQGVAQETQYF	TGCGCCAGCAGCCAAGGGGTGGCTCAAGAGACCCAGTACTTC